Shown below are 20 T cell receptor beta chains from a single sample sequenced in a study of cytomegalovirus exposure and HLA in healthy donors (dated by TCRdb to 2015 to 2018). The library was built by means of the immunoSEQ multiplex PCR assay. For the multiplex PCR, a mixture combining 60 forward primers for TCR Vbeta segments and 13 reverse primers for TCR Jbeta segments was used. TCRdb stores this immuneACCESS table with in-frame sequences only. Part of the clones is absent; in the studies checked, under half of the shortfall reflects unresolved V genes, and no reason is known for the rest. The sample table on file contains about 170,000 clones. 1% to 1.5% of the sample rests with the top ten. Sequencing used PBMCs. These receptors all come from a woman aged 60 to 75 in good health and CMV-seronegative.

This rearrangement joins TRBV10-3 to TRBJ1-5, with 7 bases aligning to TRBD1. Germline lookup yields CDR1 ENHRY and CDR2 SYGVKD. V gave up 10 bases and J gave up 1 base; unmatched junction bases: 10. The CDR3 runs 15 residues. The CDR3 DNA reads as TGTGCCACAGCGGAAGGGGGCGCGAGCAATCAGCCCCAGCATTTT. This sequence encodes CATAEGGASNQPQHF.

The rearrangement uses TRBV2 and TRBJ2-7, with TRBD2 matching 13 bases. The V segment lost 4 bases and the J segment 7 bases; nucleotides outside the gene matches: 10. CDR1 and CDR2 (germline): SNHLY, FYNNEI. The CDR3 has 16 amino acids. CDR3 DNA sequence: TGTGCCAGCAGTGGGGGGACTAGCGGGATGATTGGGGAGCAGTACTTC. Translated: CASSGGTSGMIGEQYF.

The chain recombines TRBV5-5 with TRBJ2-7, with 7 bases identical to TRBD1. J was trimmed by 2 bases and V by 1 base; bases with no gene match: 3. The germline V gene encodes CDR1 SGHKS and CDR2 YYEKEE (reference sequence). This CDR3 contains 14 residues. CDR3 DNA: TGTGCCAGCAGCTTGATCGGGACAGCCTACGAGCAGTACTTC. This codes for CASSLIGTAYEQYF.

Details on this clone: One junction end does not reproduce the germline sequence, and a read error may be involved. This sequence joins TRBV7-9 and TRBJ1-2; TRBD1 is a possible D gene (6 bases). Germline-derived CDR1 and CDR2 are SEHNR and FQNEAQ (reference sequence). This CDR3 has 14 amino acids. This CDR3 reads CASSYPDRLFIAPF. CDR3 sequence (DNA): TGTGCCAGCAGCTATCCGGACAGACTATTTATCGCCCCCTTC. Variable domain in full (rest from reference TRBV7-9 and TRBJ1-2): DTGVSQNPRHKITKRGQNVTFRCDPISEHNRLYWYRQTLGQGPEFLTYFQNEAQLEKSRLLSDRFSAERPKGSFSTLEIQRTEQGDSAMYLCASSYPDRLFIAPFGSGTRLTVV.

The CDR3 bases are TGCGCCAGCAGCCCCCGGGACAGGGGAGAAGAGACCCAGTACTTC. Amino acid sequence: CASSPRDRGEETQYF. The chain recombines TRBV5-1 with TRBJ2-5; 10 bases line up with TRBD1. The CDR3 covers 15 residues. In germline, CDR1 is SGHRS, CDR2 YFSETQ. The V and J ends lost 4 bases and 3 bases, in that order; junction bases with no gene match: 6.

V is TRBV4-2 and J is TRBJ2-3, with 8 bases aligning to TRBD2. CDR3 length: 17 amino acids. Trimming removed 0 bases from V and 2 bases from J; junction bases left unmatched: 7. CDR1 and CDR2 (germline): LGHNA, YNFKEQ. The CDR3 loop is CASSQDRLAGITDTQYF. CDR3 in DNA: TGTGCCAGCAGCCAAGATAGGCTAGCGGGCATCACAGATACGCAGTATTTT.

The gene calls are TRBV15 and TRBJ2-5, with 9 bases fitting TRBD1. The CDR3 extends over 14 amino acids. The ends lost 3 bases at V and 7 bases at J; junction bases unmatched: 6. The V gene's germline CDR1 is LNHNV and CDR2 YYDKDF (reference sequence). The CDR3 protein is CATSSFGQGRTQYF. In nucleotides, the CDR3 is TGTGCCACCAGCAGCTTTGGACAGGGGCGGACCCAGTACTTC.

V usage is TRBV5-1 and J usage is TRBJ2-5; a possible D gene is TRBD1 (6 bases). This CDR3 spans 14 amino acids. Germline lookup yields CDR1 SGHRS and CDR2 YFSETQ. V was trimmed by 4 bases and J by 0 bases, leaving 10 bases between them. CDR3 amino acids: CASSLRGNQETQYF. The CDR3 nucleotides are TGCGCCAGCAGCCTCAGGGGCAACCAAGAGACCCAGTACTTC. The variable domain in full, with the rest retrieved from reference TRBV5-1 and TRBJ2-5, is KAGVTQTPRYLIKTRGQQVTLSCSPISGHRSVSWYQQTPGQGLQFLFEYFSETQRNKGNFPGRFSGRQFSNSRSEMNVSTLELGDSALYLCASSLRGNQETQYFGPGTRLLVL.

The genes are TRBV7-9 and TRBJ2-7, with D possibly being TRBD2 (6 bases). V was shortened by 1 base and J by 3 bases, with 10 bases between the two germline ends. Per the germline V gene, CDR1 is SEHNR and CDR2 is FQNEAQ (reference sequence). The CDR3 has 14 amino acids. CDR3 sequence reads: CASSLGGADYEQYF. CDR3 nucleotides: TGTGCCAGCAGCTTAGGCGGGGCCGACTACGAGCAGTACTTC.

The V gene is TRBV20-1, the J gene TRBJ2-3; D gene ambiguous. V dropped 1 base and J dropped 6 bases, with 5 bases sitting between them. Germline assignment: CDR1 DFQATT and CDR2 SNEGSKA (reference sequence). There are 11 residues in the CDR3. CDR3 in amino acids: CSARGVDTQYF. The CDR3 DNA sequence: TGCAGTGCTAGAGGAGTGGATACGCAGTATTTT.

The chain recombines TRBV7-2 with TRBJ1-2; weak D call: TRBD1 (5 bases). The CDR3 runs to 15 residues. Looked up from germline, CDR1 is SGHTA and CDR2 is FQGNSA. V was trimmed by 2 bases and J by 4 bases, leaving 14 bases between them. The CDR3 loop reads CASSLRTMSPYGYTF. CDR3 DNA: TGTGCCAGCAGCTTAAGGACAATGTCTCCCTATGGCTACACCTTC. Supplemented by reference TRBV7-2 and TRBJ1-2, the full variable domain reads GAGVSQSPSNKVTEKGKDVELRCDPISGHTALYWYRQSLGQGLEFLIYFQGNSAPDKSGLPSDRFSAERTGGSVSTLTIQRTQQEDSAVYLCASSLRTMSPYGYTFGSGTRLTVV.

The rearrangement links TRBV5-6 to TRBJ1-5; D is uncertain. CDR3 length: 13 amino acids. Trimming cost V 2 bases and J 5 bases, with 8 bases left between them. Germline CDR1 is SGHDT and CDR2 is YYEEEE. The CDR3 DNA follows: TGTGCCAGCAGCTTTGGCGGGGATCAGCCCCAGCATTTT. It yields the protein CASSFGGDQPQHF.

The rearrangement uses TRBV6-1 and TRBJ2-4; the D gene is possibly TRBD1 (5 bases). Germline V lookup: CDR1 MNHNS, CDR2 SASEGT. The CDR3 spans 13 residues. The ends were cut back, 1 base at V and 5 bases at J, with 6 bases in the middle. The chain's CDR3 is CASSEEGENIQYF. The CDR3 DNA reads TGTGCCAGCAGTGAAGAAGGGGAAAACATTCAGTACTTC.

This chain uses TRBV7-9 with TRBJ2-1, with D maybe TRBD2 (6 bases). With 2 bases removed from V and 5 bases from J, the gap between germline ends came to 13 bases. The germline V gene has CDR1 SEHNR and CDR2 FQNEAQ (reference sequence). This CDR3 contains 15 residues. The CDR3 region is CASSLFTGANNEQFF. The CDR3, as DNA: TGTGCCAGCAGCTTATTTACGGGAGCAAACAATGAGCAGTTCTTC.

The chain is built from TRBV2 and TRBJ2-5, with 8 bases identical to TRBD1. This CDR3 spans 15 amino acids. The V and J ends lost 6 bases and 7 bases, in that order; junction bases with no gene match: 13. Germline CDR1 SNHLY, CDR2 FYNNEI. The CDR3 reads CASSKTRDRLGTQYF. The CDR3 coding sequence is TGTGCCAGCAGCAAAACCCGGGACAGGCTGGGGACCCAGTACTTC.

As regards this clone: Germline is not matched at one junction end, which may reflect a read error. The chain couples TRBV7-9 to TRBJ2-1; a weak D match, TRBD1 (5 bases). CDR3 length: 12 residues. CDR1 is SEHNR, CDR2 FQNEAQ, per germline (reference sequence). CDR3 sequence: CASSKRQSYLLF. In DNA form, the CDR3 reads TGTGCCAGCAGCAAACGACAGTCGTATCTCCTCTTC.

CDR3 coding DNA: TGCAGCGTTAACCCCAGTATGAACACTGAAGCTTTCTTT. Its protein product is CSVNPSMNTEAFF. This chain connects TRBV29-1 to TRBJ1-1, with D unclear. V gave up 5 bases and J gave up 0 bases, with 10 bases separating them. The CDR3 spans 13 residues. The germline gives CDR1 SQVTM, CDR2 ANQGSEA.

The rearrangement uses TRBV5-1 and TRBJ2-1; 14 bases align to TRBD2. Germline trimming cut 0 bases from V and 5 bases from J; bases unmatched to any gene: 1. Germline V CDR1 and CDR2: SGHRS, YFSETQ. The CDR3 totals 16 residues. CDR3 sequence: CASSLGTSGRNNEQFF. Here the CDR3 DNA reads TGCGCCAGCAGCTTGGGGACTAGCGGGAGGAACAATGAGCAGTTCTTC.

Here the CDR3 DNA reads TGTGCCAGTAGCACCGACAGGGGAGAACACGATACGCAGTATTTT. The encoded protein is CASSTDRGEHDTQYF. The rearrangement uses TRBV19 and TRBJ2-3; 8 bases are a match to TRBD1. This CDR3 has 15 amino acids. V gave up 6 bases and J gave up 6 bases; unmatched junction bases: 11. The V gene's germline CDR1 is LNHDA and CDR2 SQIVND (reference sequence).

The V call is TRBV12-5, the J call TRBJ1-1; 8 bases are shared with TRBD1. With 4 bases clipped from V and 5 bases from J, the junction kept 6 bases outside the gene matches. Germline CDR1 is LGHNT and CDR2 is FRNRAP. The CDR3 contains 14 residues. The CDR3 loop reads CASGWDRRVTEAFF. In DNA form, the CDR3 reads TGTGCTAGTGGTTGGGACAGGAGGGTAACTGAAGCTTTCTTT.